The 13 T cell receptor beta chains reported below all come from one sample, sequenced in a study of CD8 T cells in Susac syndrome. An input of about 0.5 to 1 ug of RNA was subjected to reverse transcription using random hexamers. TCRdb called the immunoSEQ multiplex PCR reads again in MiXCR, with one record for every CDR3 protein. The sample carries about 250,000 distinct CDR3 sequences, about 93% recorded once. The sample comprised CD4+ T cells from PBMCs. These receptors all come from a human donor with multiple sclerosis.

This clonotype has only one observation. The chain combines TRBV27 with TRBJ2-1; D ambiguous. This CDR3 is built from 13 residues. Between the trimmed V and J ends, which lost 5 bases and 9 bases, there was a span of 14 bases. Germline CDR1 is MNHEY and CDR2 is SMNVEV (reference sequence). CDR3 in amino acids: CASSPSRPGEQFF. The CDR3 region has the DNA TGTGCCAGCAGTCCGAGTCGCCCTGGTGAGCAGTTCTTC.

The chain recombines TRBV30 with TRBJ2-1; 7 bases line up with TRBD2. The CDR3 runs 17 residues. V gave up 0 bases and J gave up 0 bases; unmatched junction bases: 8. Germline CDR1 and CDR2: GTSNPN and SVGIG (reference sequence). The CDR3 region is CAWSVSRTRGSYNEQFF. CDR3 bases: TGTGCCTGGAGTGTATCGAGGACTAGGGGCTCCTACAATGAGCAGTTCTTC. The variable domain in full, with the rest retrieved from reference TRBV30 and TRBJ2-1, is SQTIHQWPATLVQPVGSPLSLECTVEGTSNPNLYWYRQAAGRGLQLLFYSVGIGQISSEVPQNLSASRPQDRQFILSSKKLLLSDSGFYLCAWSVSRTRGSYNEQFFGPGTRLTVL.

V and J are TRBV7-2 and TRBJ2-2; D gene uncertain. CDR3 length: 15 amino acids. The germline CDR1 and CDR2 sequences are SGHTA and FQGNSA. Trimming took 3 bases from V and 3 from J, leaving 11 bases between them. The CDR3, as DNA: TGTGCCAGCAGCTTCGGTCAGCCAGACACCGGGGAGCTGTTTTTT. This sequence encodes CASSFGQPDTGELFF. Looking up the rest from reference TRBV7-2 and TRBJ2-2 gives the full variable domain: GAGVSQSPSNKVTEKGKDVELRCDPISGHTALYWYRQSLGQGLEFLIYFQGNSAPDKSGLPSDRFSAERTGGSVSTLTIQRTQQEDSAVYLCASSFGQPDTGELFFGEGSRLTVL.

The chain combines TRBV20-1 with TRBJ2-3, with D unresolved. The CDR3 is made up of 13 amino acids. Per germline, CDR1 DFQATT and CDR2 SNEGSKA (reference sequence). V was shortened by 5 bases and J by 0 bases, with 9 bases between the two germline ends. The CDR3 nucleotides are TGCAGTGCTCTAAGTGCCAGCACAGATACGCAGTATTTT. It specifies CSALSASTDTQYF.

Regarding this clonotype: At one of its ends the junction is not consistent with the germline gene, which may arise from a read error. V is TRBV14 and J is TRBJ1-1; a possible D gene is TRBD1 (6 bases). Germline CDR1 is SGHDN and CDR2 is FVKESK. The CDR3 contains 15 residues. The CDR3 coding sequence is TGTGCCAGCAGCCAAGAAAGGAGCGGGGGCACTGAAGTTTTCTTT. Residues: CASSQERSGGTEVFF.

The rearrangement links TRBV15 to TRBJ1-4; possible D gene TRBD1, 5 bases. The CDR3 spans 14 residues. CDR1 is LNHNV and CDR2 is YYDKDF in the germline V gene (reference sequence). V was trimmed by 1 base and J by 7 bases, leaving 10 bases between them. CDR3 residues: CATSRGGTGEKLFF. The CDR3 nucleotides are TGTGCCACCAGCAGAGGGGGGACGGGTGAAAAACTGTTTTTT.

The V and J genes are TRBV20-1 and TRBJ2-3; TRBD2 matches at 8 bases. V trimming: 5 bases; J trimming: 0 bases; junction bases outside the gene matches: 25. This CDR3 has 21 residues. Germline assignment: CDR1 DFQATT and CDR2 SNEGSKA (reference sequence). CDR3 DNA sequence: TGCAGTGCTTCGCGGCCCTACCTCCCCGACCGGCGGGGGGTAAGCACAGATACGCAGTATTTT. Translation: CSASRPYLPDRRGVSTDTQYF.

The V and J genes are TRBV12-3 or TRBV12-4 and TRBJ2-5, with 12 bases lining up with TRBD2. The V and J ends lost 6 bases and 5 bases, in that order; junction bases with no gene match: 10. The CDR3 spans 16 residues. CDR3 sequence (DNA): TGTGCCAGCAGCCGGATCGCTAGCGGGGGGGCGGAGACCCAGTACTTC. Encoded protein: CASSRIASGGAETQYF.

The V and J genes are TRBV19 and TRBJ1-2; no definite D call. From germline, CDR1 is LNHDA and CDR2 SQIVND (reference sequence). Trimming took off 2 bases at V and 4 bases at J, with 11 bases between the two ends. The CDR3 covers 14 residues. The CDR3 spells CASSIPGSRYGYTF. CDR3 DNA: TGTGCCAGTAGTATACCGGGGTCCCGCTATGGCTACACCTTC.

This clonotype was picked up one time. The CDR3 DNA reads as TGTGCCAGCAGCTTTGGGACAGGGATCGGGAAAGAGACCCAGTACTTC. Its protein product is CASSFGTGIGKETQYF. The chain is built from TRBV14 and TRBJ2-5; TRBD1 matches at 9 bases. Germline CDR1 is SGHDN and CDR2 is FVKESK. Germline trimming cut 5 bases from V and 3 bases from J; bases unmatched to any gene: 10. The CDR3 consists of 16 residues.

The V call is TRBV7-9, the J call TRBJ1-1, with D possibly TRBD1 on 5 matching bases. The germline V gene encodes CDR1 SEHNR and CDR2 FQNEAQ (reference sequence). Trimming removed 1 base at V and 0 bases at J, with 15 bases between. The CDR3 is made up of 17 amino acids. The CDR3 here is CASSLVGTGLMNTEAFF. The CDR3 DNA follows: TGTGCCAGCAGCTTAGTCGGGACTGGACTAATGAACACTGAAGCTTTCTTT.

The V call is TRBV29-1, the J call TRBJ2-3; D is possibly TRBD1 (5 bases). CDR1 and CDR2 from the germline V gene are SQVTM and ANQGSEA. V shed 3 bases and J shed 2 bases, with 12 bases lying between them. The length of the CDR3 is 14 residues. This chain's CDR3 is CSVDRAGITDTQYF. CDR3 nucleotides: TGCAGCGTTGACCGCGCAGGGATCACAGATACGCAGTATTTT.

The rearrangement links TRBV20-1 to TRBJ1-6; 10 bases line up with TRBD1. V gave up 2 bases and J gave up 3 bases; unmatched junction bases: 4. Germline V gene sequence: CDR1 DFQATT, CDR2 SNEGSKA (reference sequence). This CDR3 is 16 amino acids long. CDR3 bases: TGCAGTGCTAGACACTGGGACAGGGGCTATAATTCACCCCTCCACTTT. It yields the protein CSARHWDRGYNSPLHF.